Listed here is a single TCR beta chain. The sample originates from a study of cytomegalovirus exposure and HLA in healthy donors. Between the trimmed V and J ends, which lost 4 bases and 0 bases, there was a span of 13 bases. The CDR3 sequence is 15 residues long. Looked up from germline, CDR1 is SGHRS and CDR2 is YFSETQ. 13 Jbeta primers and 60 Vbeta primers were used for the PCR. Assay: immunoSEQ multiplex PCR; the TCRdb copy retains only in-frame clones and omits some. The data show some 200,000 clones, 70% to 80% seen once. The sequence came from a male donor in good health and CMV-seropositive. The sequencing input was PBMCs. The rearrangement joins TRBV5-1 to TRBJ1-2; D gene uncertain. The CDR3 loop is CASSIRTDTNYGYTF. The CDR3 DNA reads as TGCGCCAGCAGCATACGAACAGATACTAACTATGGCTACACCTTC.